These T cell receptor beta chains were read from a single sample in a study of CD8 T cells in ankylosing spondylitis. TCRdb processed the 5' RACE reads anew with MiXCR; each CDR3 protein has one entry. The table lists approximately 100,000 distinct CDR3 sequences, roughly 8.3% of them singletons. Sequencing was done on a sample of blood, either unsorted or a sorted T cell fraction (not recorded which). The receptor set was obtained from a male donor with ankylosing spondylitis or in good health (not recorded which). The CDR3 runs from the conserved cysteine through the conserved F or W. Fields, in order: D gene, V gene, clone size, J gene, CDR3 DNA, CDR3 protein. A D gene is named only where the DNA matches it firmly. Size tells how often a clone was seen, or its class if it is expanded.

TRBD2	TRBV7-2	few	TRBJ2-7	TGTGCCAGCAGCTCGGGACTAGCAGCAGCGCAGTACTTC	CASSSGLAAAQYF
.	TRBV28	many	TRBJ1-5	TGTGCCAGCAGTTTAGGAGGGAAGGGGGATCAGCCCCATCATTTT	CASSLGGKGDQPHHF
.	TRBV12-3/TRBV12-4	many	TRBJ1-1	TGTGCCAGCACCGTGCGAGGCCTAATGAACACTGAAGCTTTCTTT	CASTVRGLMNTEAFF
TRBD1	TRBV20-1	few	TRBJ1-6	TGCAGTGCTAGAGATAGGCACCAAGGACAGGGATATAATTCACCCCTCCACTTT	CSARDRHQGQGYNSPLHF
TRBD1	TRBV12-5	many	TRBJ2-2	TGTGCTAGTGGTTTGGATCGACAGGGGGGCGCGAACACCGGGGAGCTGTTTTTT	CASGLDRQGGANTGELFF
TRBD1	TRBV15	many	TRBJ2-1	TGTGCCACCAGCAGAGGACAGGGGGCGTCCTACAATGAGCAGTTCTTC	CATSRGQGASYNEQFF
.	TRBV20-1	many	TRBJ1-1	TGCAGTGCTAGTTTGGGCAGGGTAAACACTGAAGCTTTCTTT	CSASLGRVNTEAFF
TRBD1	TRBV7-2	many	TRBJ1-2	TGTGCCAGCAGCTCCCGGGACAGGGTCCTCTATGGCTACACCTTC	CASSSRDRVLYGYTF
TRBD1	TRBV2	many	TRBJ1-2	TGTGCCAGCAGTGCACCTCAGACAGGGCCTCAGGGCTACACCTTC	CASSAPQTGPQGYTF
.	TRBV5-6	many	TRBJ2-1	TGTGCCAGCAGCTGGGCACTAAATGAGCAGTTCTTC	CASSWALNEQFF
.	TRBV5-1	many	TRBJ1-1	TGCGCCAGCAGCTATTCGGACACTGAAGCTTTCTTT	CASSYSDTEAFF
.	TRBV12-5	many	TRBJ1-3	TGTGCTAGTGGTCCAGGGATCTCTGGAAACACCATATATTTT	CASGPGISGNTIYF
.	TRBV7-9	many	TRBJ2-3	TGTGCCCCAGGAGATACGCAGTATTTT	CAPGDTQYF
TRBD1	TRBV2	many	TRBJ2-4	TGTGCCAGCAGGGACAGGGATTATTATGGGGCCAAAAACATTCAGTACTTC	CASRDRDYYGAKNIQYF
.	TRBV7-4	few	TRBJ2-4	TGTGCCAGCAACAATTTGAATGGACGGAGGGGGAAAAACATTCAGTACTTC	CASNNLNGRRGKNIQYF